What follows is one TCR beta chain and its context. In its sample, this clonotype was seen many times. There is no known antigen for this receptor. No qualities accompany the bases; no much larger clone lies one base away. This entry belongs to a study of T cells of healthy individuals (dated by TCRdb to the late 2010s). The germline V gene sets CDR1 to SGHRS and CDR2 to YFSETQ. Relative to germline, V is 2 bases shorter and J is 1 base shorter, with 6 bases between their ends. The CDR3 runs 14 amino acids, cysteine and phenylalanine included. Only the CDR3 DNA is retained, 42 bases long and in frame from the first base. Library creation used 5' RACE. Sequenced on an Illumina MiSeq. TCRdb ran its own pipeline on the public reads, namely fastp trimming at Q25 and MiXCR clone calling, and kept in-frame beta chains. Every entry covers one CDR3 protein and lists the most common genes and DNA from its rows. The sample table lists tens of thousands of distinct CDR3 sequences, 14% to 15% of them with a count of one. Roughly 16% of the sample lies in the top ten.

Recombination joined TRBV5-1 with TRBJ2-2, with the D gene not confidently named. The TCR sequence derives from a human donor in good health. CDR3 sequence: CASSFPGNTGELFF. The sequence in DNA is TGCGCCAGCAGCTTCCCAGGGAACACCGGGGAGCTGTTTTTT.